These T cell receptor beta chains were read from a single sample in a study of shared clonotypes between healthy human individuals. Using immunoSEQ multiplex PCR, the repertoire was profiled, and TCRdb retains in-frame clones only, with some absent. The sample lists about 1 million clones, about three quarters occurring once. Sequenced: memory CD4+ T cells sorted from blood. These receptor sequences come from a man younger than 35 in good health. Both conserved end residues are part of each CDR3. Fields, in order: clone size, V gene, D gene, J gene, CDR3 DNA, CDR3 protein. The D gene is left open where the match is weak. Not all rows give a size; the values are once, few, many and, for expanded clones, a class.

clone_size: -
v_call: TRBV7-6
d_call: -
j_call: TRBJ1-4
cdr3_nt: TGTGCCAGCAGCTTAGCCCCCGGGGGGATAAATGAAAAACTGTTTTTT
cdr3_aa: CASSLAPGGINEKLFF

clone_size: -
v_call: TRBV5-3
d_call: -
j_call: TRBJ2-1
cdr3_nt: TGTGCCAGAAGCGGGACGATAGGGGGAACCTACAATGAGCAGTTCTTC
cdr3_aa: CARSGTIGGTYNEQFF

clone_size: -
v_call: TRBV30
d_call: -
j_call: TRBJ2-3
cdr3_nt: TGTGCCTGGAGTGTAACCGCAGGGAGAGGAGATACGCAGTATTTT
cdr3_aa: CAWSVTAGRGDTQYF

clone_size: once
v_call: TRBV28
d_call: -
j_call: TRBJ1-5
cdr3_nt: TGTGCCAGCACGGCAGTCACAGGGTTAAATCCCCAGCATTTT
cdr3_aa: CASTAVTGLNPQHF

clone_size: -
v_call: TRBV30
d_call: -
j_call: TRBJ2-2
cdr3_nt: TGTGCCTGGAGTCTGAACACCGGGGAGCTGTTTTTT
cdr3_aa: CAWSLNTGELFF

clone_size: -
v_call: TRBV7-8
d_call: TRBD2
j_call: TRBJ2-7
cdr3_nt: TGTGCCAGCAGTCCCCTAGCGGGGGACACCTACGAGCAGTACTTC
cdr3_aa: CASSPLAGDTYEQYF

clone_size: few
v_call: TRBV5-1
d_call: -
j_call: TRBJ2-1
cdr3_nt: TGCGCCAGCAGCTTGACAACCACCAGAACGAATGAGCAGTTCTTC
cdr3_aa: CASSLTTTRTNEQFF

clone_size: -
v_call: TRBV19
d_call: -
j_call: TRBJ1-2
cdr3_nt: TGTGCCAGTTCATACAGGGTAGGTTCGGAAGGCTACACCTTC
cdr3_aa: CASSYRVGSEGYTF

clone_size: once
v_call: TRBV14
d_call: TRBD1
j_call: TRBJ2-7
cdr3_nt: TGTGCCAGCAGCCAAGGAGGACAGGGTCGGTACGAGCAGTACTTC
cdr3_aa: CASSQGGQGRYEQYF

clone_size: -
v_call: TRBV19
d_call: -
j_call: TRBJ2-7
cdr3_nt: TGTGCCAGTAGTATAGGAAAGGGTGCCGAGCAGTACTTC
cdr3_aa: CASSIGKGAEQYF

clone_size: -
v_call: TRBV6-1
d_call: -
j_call: TRBJ2-7
cdr3_nt: TGTGCCAGCAGTCACCCCCTTGACTGGAACTACGAGCAGTACTTC
cdr3_aa: CASSHPLDWNYEQYF

clone_size: -
v_call: TRBV7-2
d_call: TRBD1
j_call: TRBJ2-3
cdr3_nt: TGTGCCAGCAGCGTCCGAGGGACAGGGAGCACAGATACGCAGTATTTT
cdr3_aa: CASSVRGTGSTDTQYF

clone_size: -
v_call: TRBV7-9
d_call: TRBD2
j_call: TRBJ2-3
cdr3_nt: TGTGCCAGCAGCTCCCTAGCGGGAACGACAGATACGCAGTATTTT
cdr3_aa: CASSSLAGTTDTQYF

clone_size: -
v_call: TRBV6-5
d_call: -
j_call: TRBJ2-7
cdr3_nt: TGTGCCAGCAGTTACTCCTCAGGGGGGGCCCAGGAGCAGTACTTC
cdr3_aa: CASSYSSGGAQEQYF

clone_size: -
v_call: TRBV7-9
d_call: TRBD1
j_call: TRBJ1-4
cdr3_nt: TGTGCCAGCAGCCTCACAGGGGCTCAAAAACTGTTTTTT
cdr3_aa: CASSLTGAQKLFF

clone_size: -
v_call: TRBV7-9
d_call: -
j_call: TRBJ1-2
cdr3_nt: TGTGCCAGCAGCTTGGAGGGGGGAAAATATGGCTACACCTTC
cdr3_aa: CASSLEGGKYGYTF

clone_size: -
v_call: TRBV18
d_call: TRBD1
j_call: TRBJ2-1
cdr3_nt: TGTGCCAGCTCACCAGGACAGGGGGCTAACAATGAGCAGTTCTTC
cdr3_aa: CASSPGQGANNEQFF

clone_size: -
v_call: TRBV11-2
d_call: -
j_call: TRBJ2-7
cdr3_nt: TGTGCCAGCAGGGGACCTGATAGCCTCGAGCAGTACTTC
cdr3_aa: CASRGPDSLEQYF

clone_size: -
v_call: TRBV30
d_call: -
j_call: TRBJ2-3
cdr3_nt: TGTGCCTGGAGTAGGACTCTGACAGATACGCAGTATTTT
cdr3_aa: CAWSRTLTDTQYF

clone_size: once
v_call: TRBV30
d_call: -
j_call: TRBJ2-1
cdr3_nt: TGTGCCTGGAGTGACTATGACAATGGGCAGTTCTTC
cdr3_aa: CAWSDYDNGQFF

clone_size: -
v_call: TRBV7-3
d_call: -
j_call: TRBJ1-1
cdr3_nt: TGTGCCAGCAGCCCTACGGGGACACCGGGGACTGAAGCTTTCTTT
cdr3_aa: CASSPTGTPGTEAFF

clone_size: -
v_call: TRBV19
d_call: -
j_call: TRBJ2-7
cdr3_nt: TGTGCCAGGCCCAAGGCAATAGCCTACGAGCAGTACTTC
cdr3_aa: CARPKAIAYEQYF

clone_size: once
v_call: TRBV29-1
d_call: -
j_call: TRBJ1-2
cdr3_nt: TGCAGCGCTGAACAGGGAATTGATGGCTACACCTTC
cdr3_aa: CSAEQGIDGYTF

clone_size: -
v_call: TRBV19
d_call: -
j_call: TRBJ1-2
cdr3_nt: TGTGCCAGTAGTATAGGTGCCCCGGGCGTGAGGGGCTACACCTTC
cdr3_aa: CASSIGAPGVRGYTF

clone_size: -
v_call: TRBV5-4
d_call: TRBD2
j_call: TRBJ2-7
cdr3_nt: TGTGCCAGCAGCCCCCTAGCGGGAGGGTGGGGAGAGCGGTACTTC
cdr3_aa: CASSPLAGGWGERYF

clone_size: -
v_call: TRBV6-1
d_call: -
j_call: TRBJ1-2
cdr3_nt: TGTGCCAGCAGTGAATATAACGGAGTCTATGGCTACACCTTC
cdr3_aa: CASSEYNGVYGYTF

clone_size: -
v_call: TRBV5-4
d_call: TRBD1
j_call: TRBJ2-7
cdr3_nt: TGTGCCAGCAGCCTCGGGACAGGGAAGGGTTTGGAGCAGTACTTC
cdr3_aa: CASSLGTGKGLEQYF

clone_size: -
v_call: TRBV2
d_call: TRBD1
j_call: TRBJ1-1
cdr3_nt: TGTGCCAGCAGGATAGACAGGGGGAAAAACACTGAAGCTTTCTTT
cdr3_aa: CASRIDRGKNTEAFF

clone_size: -
v_call: TRBV10-3
d_call: -
j_call: TRBJ2-3
cdr3_nt: TGTGCCATCAGTGATTTTTCTGGGTTATCAGATACGCAGTATTTT
cdr3_aa: CAISDFSGLSDTQYF

clone_size: -
v_call: TRBV6-1
d_call: -
j_call: TRBJ1-2
cdr3_nt: TGTGCCAGCAGGGGGCAGCCCGCTAACTATGGCTACACCTTC
cdr3_aa: CASRGQPANYGYTF

clone_size: -
v_call: TRBV7-9
d_call: -
j_call: TRBJ1-1
cdr3_nt: TGTGCCAGCAGCTTACGTCTACTGAACACTGAAGCTTTCTTT
cdr3_aa: CASSLRLLNTEAFF

clone_size: -
v_call: TRBV2
d_call: -
j_call: TRBJ1-2
cdr3_nt: TGTGCCAGCAGTCTACAGGCCCACTATGGCTACACCTTC
cdr3_aa: CASSLQAHYGYTF

clone_size: -
v_call: TRBV6-5
d_call: -
j_call: TRBJ1-6
cdr3_nt: TGTGCCAGCAGCCCTGAGGAGGGTACACCCCTCCACTTT
cdr3_aa: CASSPEEGTPLHF